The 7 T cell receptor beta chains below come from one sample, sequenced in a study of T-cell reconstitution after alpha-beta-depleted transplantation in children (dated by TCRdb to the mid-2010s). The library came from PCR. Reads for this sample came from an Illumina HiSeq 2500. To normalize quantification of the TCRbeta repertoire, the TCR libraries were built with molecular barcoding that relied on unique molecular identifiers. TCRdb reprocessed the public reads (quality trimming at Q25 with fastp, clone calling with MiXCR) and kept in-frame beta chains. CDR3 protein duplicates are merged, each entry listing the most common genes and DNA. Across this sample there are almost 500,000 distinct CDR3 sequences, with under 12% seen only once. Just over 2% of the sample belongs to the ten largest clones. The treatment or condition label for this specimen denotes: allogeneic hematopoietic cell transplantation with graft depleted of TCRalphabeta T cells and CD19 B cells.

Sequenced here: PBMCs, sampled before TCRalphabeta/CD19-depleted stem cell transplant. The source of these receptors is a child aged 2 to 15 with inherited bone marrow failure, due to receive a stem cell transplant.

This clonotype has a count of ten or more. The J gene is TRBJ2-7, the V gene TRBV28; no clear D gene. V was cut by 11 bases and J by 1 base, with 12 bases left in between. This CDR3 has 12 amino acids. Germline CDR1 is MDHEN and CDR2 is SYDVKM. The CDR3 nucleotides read TGTGCCGTTCGGACGCCGTCCTACGAGCAGTACTTC. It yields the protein CAVRTPSYEQYF.

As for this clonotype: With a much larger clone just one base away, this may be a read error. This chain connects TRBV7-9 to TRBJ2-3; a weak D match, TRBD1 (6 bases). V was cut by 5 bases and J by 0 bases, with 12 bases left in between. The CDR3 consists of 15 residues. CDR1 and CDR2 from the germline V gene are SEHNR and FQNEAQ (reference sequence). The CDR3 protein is CASSHRDTSTDTQYF. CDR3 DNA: TGTGCCAGCAGCCACAGGGACACGAGCACAGATACGCAGTATTTT.

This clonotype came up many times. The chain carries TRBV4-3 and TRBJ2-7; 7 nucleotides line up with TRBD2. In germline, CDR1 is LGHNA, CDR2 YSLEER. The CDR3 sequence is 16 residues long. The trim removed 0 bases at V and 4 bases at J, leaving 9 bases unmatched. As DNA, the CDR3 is TGCGCCAGCAGCCAAGAGTGGGGAGGGGAACGGTACGAGCAGTACTTC. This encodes CASSQEWGGERYEQYF.

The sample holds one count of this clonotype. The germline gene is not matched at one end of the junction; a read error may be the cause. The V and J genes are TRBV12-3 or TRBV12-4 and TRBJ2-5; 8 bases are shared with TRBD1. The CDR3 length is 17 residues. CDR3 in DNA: TGTACCAGCAGCTGGCTGGTGGTACAGGGGGATGGGGAGACCCAGTACTTC. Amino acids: CTSSWLVVQGDGETQYF.

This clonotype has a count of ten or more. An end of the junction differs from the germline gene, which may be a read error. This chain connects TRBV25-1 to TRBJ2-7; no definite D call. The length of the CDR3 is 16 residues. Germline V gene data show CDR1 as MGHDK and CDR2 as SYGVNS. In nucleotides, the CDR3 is TGTGCCAGCAGTAAATACGGCAGCGACCTCTCCTACGAGCAGTACTTC. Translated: CASSKYGSDLSYEQYF.

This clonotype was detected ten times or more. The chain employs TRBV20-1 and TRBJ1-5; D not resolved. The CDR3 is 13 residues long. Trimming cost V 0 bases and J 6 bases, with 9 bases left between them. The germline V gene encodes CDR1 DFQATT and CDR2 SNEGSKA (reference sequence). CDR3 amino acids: CSARDPYSQPQHF. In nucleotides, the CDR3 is TGCAGTGCTAGAGACCCTTATAGTCAGCCCCAGCATTTT.

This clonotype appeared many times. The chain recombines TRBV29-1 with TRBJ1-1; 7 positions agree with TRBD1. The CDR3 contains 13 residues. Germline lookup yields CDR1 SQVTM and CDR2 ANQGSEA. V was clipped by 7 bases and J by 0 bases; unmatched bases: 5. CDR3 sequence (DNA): TGCAGCGCCCGGGACAGTTTGAACACTGAAGCTTTCTTT. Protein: CSARDSLNTEAFF.